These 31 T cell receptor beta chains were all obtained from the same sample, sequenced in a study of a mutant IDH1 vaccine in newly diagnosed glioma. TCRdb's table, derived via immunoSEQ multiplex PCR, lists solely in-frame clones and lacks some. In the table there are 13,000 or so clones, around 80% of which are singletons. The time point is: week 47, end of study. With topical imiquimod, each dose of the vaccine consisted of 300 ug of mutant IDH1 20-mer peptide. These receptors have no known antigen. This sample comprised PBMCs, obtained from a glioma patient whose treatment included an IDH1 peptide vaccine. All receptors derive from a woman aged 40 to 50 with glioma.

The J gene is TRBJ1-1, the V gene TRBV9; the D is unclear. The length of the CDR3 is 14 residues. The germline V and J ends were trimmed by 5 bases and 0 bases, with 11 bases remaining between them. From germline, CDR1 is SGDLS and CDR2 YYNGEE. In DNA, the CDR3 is TGTGCCAGCAGTCGTGGAAATCTGAACACTGAAGCTTTCTTT. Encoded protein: CASSRGNLNTEAFF. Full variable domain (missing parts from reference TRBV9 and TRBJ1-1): DSGVTQTPKHLITATGQRVTLRCSPRSGDLSVYWYQQSLDQGLQFLIQYYNGEERAKGNILERFSAQQFPDLHSELNLSSLELGDSALYFCASSRGNLNTEAFFGQGTRLTVV.

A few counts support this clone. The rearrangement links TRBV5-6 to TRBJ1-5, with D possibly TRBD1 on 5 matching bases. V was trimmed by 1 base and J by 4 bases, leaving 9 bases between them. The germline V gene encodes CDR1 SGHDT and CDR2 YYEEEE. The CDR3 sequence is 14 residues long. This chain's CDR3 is CASSLMRGNQPQHF. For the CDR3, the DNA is TGTGCCAGCAGCTTGATGAGGGGAAATCAGCCCCAGCATTTT. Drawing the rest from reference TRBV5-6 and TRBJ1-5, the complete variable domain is DAGVTQSPTHLIKTRGQQVTLRCSPKSGHDTVSWYQQALGQGPQFIFQYYEEEERQRGNFPDRFSGHQFPNYSSELNVNALLLGDSALYLCASSLMRGNQPQHFGDGTRLSIL.

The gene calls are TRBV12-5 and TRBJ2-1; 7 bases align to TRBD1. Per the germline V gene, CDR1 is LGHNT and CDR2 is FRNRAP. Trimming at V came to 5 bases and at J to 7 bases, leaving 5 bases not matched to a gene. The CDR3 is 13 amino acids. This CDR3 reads CASGRQGANEQFF. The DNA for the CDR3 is TGTGCTAGTGGTAGACAGGGAGCGAATGAGCAGTTCTTC. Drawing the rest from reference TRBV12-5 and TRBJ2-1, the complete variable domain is DARVTQTPRHKVTEMGQEVTMRCQPILGHNTVFWYRQTMMQGLELLAYFRNRAPLDDSGMPKDRFSAEMPDATLATLKIQPSEPRDSAVYFCASGRQGANEQFFGPGTRLTVL.

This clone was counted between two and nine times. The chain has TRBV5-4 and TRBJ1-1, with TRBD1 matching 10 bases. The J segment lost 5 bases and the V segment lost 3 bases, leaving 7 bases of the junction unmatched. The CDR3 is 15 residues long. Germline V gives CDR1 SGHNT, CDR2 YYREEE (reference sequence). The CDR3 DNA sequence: TGTGCCAGCAGCTCAGAACGGGACAGGGGTACTGAAGCTTTCTTT. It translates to CASSSERDRGTEAFF.

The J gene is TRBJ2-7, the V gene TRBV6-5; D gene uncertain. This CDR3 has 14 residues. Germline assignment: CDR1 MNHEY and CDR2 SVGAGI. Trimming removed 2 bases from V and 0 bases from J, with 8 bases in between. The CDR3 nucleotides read TGTGCCAGCAGTTACCGCGGTTCCTCCTACGAGCAGTACTTC. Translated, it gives CASSYRGSSYEQYF.

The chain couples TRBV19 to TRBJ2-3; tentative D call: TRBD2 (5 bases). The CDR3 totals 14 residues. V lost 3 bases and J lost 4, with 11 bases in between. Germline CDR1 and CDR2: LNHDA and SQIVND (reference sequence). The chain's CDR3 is CASSMSEAPDTQYF. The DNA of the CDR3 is TGTGCCAGTAGTATGTCGGAGGCCCCAGATACGCAGTATTTT.

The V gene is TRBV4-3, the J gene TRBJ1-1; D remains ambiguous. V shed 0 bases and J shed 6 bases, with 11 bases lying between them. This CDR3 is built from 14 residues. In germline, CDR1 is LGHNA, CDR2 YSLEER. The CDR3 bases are TGCGCCAGCAGCCAAGATAGAAACTCCCCTGAAGCTTTCTTT. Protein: CASSQDRNSPEAFF.

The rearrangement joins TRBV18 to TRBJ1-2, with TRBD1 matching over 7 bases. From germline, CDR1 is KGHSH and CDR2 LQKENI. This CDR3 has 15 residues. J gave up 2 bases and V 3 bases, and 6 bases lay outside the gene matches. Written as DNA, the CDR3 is TGTGCCAGCTCACCCGAAGGGGGCGCCAACTATGGCTACACCTTC. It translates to CASSPEGGANYGYTF.

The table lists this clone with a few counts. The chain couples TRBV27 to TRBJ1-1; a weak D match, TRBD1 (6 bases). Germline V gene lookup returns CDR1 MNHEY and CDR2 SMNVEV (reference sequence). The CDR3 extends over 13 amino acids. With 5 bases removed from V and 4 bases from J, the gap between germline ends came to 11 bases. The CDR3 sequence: CASSPTGPTEAFF. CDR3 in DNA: TGTGCCAGCAGTCCCACAGGGCCCACTGAAGCTTTCTTT.

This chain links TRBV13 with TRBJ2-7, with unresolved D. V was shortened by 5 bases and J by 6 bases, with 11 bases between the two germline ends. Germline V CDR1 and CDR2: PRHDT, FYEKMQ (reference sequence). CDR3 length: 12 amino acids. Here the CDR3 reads CASSTTSGEQYF. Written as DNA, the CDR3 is TGTGCCAGCAGCACCACTTCGGGCGAGCAGTACTTC.

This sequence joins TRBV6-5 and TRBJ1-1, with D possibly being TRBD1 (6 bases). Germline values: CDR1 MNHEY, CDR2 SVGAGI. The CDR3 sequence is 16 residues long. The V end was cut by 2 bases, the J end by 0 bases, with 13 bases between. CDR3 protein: CASSYGRGGLNTEAFF. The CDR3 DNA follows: TGTGCCAGCAGTTACGGGCGCGGGGGCCTGAACACTGAAGCTTTCTTT.

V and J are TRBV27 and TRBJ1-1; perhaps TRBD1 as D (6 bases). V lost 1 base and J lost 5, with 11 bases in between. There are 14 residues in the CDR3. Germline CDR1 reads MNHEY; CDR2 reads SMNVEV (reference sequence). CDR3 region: CASSLLQGRTEAFF. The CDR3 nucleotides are TGTGCCAGCAGTTTATTGCAGGGGAGAACTGAAGCTTTCTTT.

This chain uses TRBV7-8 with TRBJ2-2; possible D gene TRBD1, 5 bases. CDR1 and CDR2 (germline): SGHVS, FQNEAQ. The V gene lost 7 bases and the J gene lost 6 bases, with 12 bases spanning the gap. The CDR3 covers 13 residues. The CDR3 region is CASMSRVPGELFF. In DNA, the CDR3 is TGTGCCAGCATGTCCAGGGTTCCCGGGGAGCTGTTTTTT.

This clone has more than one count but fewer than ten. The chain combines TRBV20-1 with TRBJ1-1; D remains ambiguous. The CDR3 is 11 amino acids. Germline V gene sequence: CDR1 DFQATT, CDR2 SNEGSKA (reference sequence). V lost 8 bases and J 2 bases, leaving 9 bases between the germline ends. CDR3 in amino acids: CSSTTNTEAFF. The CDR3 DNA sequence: TGCAGTTCAACAACCAACACTGAAGCTTTCTTT.

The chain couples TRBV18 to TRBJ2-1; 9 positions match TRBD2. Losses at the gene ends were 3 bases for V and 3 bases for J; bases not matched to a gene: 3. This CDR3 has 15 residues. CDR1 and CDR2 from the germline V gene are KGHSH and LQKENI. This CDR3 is CASSPGLANYNEQFF. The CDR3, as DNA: TGTGCCAGCTCACCGGGACTAGCCAACTACAATGAGCAGTTCTTC. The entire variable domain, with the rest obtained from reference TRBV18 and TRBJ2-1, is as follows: NAGVMQNPRHLVRRRGQEARLRCSPMKGHSHVYWYRQLPEEGLKFMVYLQKENIIDESGMPKERFSAEFPKEGPSILRIQQVVRGDSAAYFCASSPGLANYNEQFFGPGTRLTVL.

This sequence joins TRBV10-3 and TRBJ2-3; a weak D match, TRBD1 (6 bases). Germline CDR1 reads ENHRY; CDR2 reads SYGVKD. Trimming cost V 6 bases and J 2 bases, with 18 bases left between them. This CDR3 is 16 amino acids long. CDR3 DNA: TGTGCCATCAGGATGAGGGAAGGGGGAGCCACAGATACGCAGTATTTT. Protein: CAIRMREGGATDTQYF.

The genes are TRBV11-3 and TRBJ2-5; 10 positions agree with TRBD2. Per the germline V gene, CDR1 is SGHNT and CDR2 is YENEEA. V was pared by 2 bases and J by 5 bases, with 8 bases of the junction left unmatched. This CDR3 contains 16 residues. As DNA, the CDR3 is TGTGCCAGCAGCTTAAGAGCTAGCGGGAGTACGGAGACCCAGTACTTC. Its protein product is CASSLRASGSTETQYF.

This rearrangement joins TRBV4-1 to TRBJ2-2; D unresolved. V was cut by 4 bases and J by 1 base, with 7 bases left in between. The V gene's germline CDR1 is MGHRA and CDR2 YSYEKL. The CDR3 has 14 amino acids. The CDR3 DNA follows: TGCGCCAGCAGCCCACATAGGAACACCGGGGAGCTGTTTTTT. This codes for CASSPHRNTGELFF.

The CDR3 DNA is TGCGCCAGCAGCCAGCCCGACATGAACACTGAAGCTTTCTTT. Translating gives CASSQPDMNTEAFF. The J gene is TRBJ1-1, the V gene TRBV4-1; no definite D call. Germline CDR1 reads MGHRA; CDR2 reads YSYEKL. The CDR3 sequence is 14 residues long. Trimming took off 3 bases at V and 0 bases at J, with 8 bases between the two ends.

The CDR3 region is CASRAFSNTGELFF. The CDR3 nucleotides read TGTGCCAGCAGGGCCTTTTCGAACACCGGGGAGCTGTTTTTT. The genes are TRBV11-3 and TRBJ2-2; D unclear. CDR3 size: 14 residues. Germline-derived CDR1 and CDR2 are SGHNT and YENEEA. V was trimmed by 6 bases and J by 0 bases, leaving 8 bases between them.

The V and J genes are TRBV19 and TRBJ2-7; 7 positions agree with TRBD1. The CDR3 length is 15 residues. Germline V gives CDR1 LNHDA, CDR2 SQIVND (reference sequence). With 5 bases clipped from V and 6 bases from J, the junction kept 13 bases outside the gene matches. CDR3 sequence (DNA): TGTGCCAGTAGTCCCGCGGACAGGCTAGCCGGCGAGCAGTACTTC. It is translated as CASSPADRLAGEQYF.

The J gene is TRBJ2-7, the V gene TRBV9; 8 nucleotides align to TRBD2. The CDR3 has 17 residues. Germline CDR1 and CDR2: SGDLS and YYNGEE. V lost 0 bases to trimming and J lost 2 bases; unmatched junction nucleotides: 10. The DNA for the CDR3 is TGTGCCAGCAGCGTAGCAGCGGGAGCGGCAATAACCTACGAGCAGTACTTC. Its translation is CASSVAAGAAITYEQYF.

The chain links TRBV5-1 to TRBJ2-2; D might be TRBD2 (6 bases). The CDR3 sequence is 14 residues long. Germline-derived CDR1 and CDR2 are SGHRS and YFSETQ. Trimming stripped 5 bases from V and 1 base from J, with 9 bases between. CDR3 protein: CASRRAGNTGELFF. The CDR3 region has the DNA TGCGCCAGCAGAAGAGCGGGGAACACCGGGGAGCTGTTTTTT.

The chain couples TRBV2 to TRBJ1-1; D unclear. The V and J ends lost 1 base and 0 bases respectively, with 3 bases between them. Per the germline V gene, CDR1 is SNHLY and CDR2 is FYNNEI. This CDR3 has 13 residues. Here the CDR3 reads CASSEELNTEAFF. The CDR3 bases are TGTGCCAGCAGTGAAGAGCTGAACACTGAAGCTTTCTTT.

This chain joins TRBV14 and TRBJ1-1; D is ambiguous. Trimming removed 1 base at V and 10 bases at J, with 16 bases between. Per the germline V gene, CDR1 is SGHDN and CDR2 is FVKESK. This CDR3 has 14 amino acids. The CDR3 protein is CASSQAAYPNPAFF. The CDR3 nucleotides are TGTGCCAGCAGCCAAGCGGCCTACCCCAACCCAGCTTTCTTT.

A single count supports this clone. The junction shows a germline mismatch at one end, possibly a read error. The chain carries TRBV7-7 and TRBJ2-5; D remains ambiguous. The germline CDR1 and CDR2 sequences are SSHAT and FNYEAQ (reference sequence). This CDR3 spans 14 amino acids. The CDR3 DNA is TGTGCTAGCAGCTTAGGATTTTCCGGGGAGACCCAGTACTTC. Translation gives CASSLGFSGETQYF.

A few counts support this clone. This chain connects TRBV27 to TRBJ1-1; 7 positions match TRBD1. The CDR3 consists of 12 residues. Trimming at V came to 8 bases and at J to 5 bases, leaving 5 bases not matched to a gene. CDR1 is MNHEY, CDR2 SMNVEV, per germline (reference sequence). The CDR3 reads CASRQGWTEAFF. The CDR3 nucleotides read TGTGCCAGCCGACAGGGATGGACTGAAGCTTTCTTT.

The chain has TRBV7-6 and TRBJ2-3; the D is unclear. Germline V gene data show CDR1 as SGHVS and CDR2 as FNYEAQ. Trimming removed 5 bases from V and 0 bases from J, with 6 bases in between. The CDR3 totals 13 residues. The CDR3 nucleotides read TGTGCCAGCAGCCCCCAAAGCACAGATACGCAGTATTTT. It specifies CASSPQSTDTQYF.

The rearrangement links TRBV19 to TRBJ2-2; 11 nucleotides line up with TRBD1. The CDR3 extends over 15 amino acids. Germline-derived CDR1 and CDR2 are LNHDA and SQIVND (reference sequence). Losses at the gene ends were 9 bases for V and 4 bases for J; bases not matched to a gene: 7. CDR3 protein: CASRTGTGGTGELFF. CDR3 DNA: TGTGCCAGCCGGACCGGGACAGGGGGCACCGGGGAGCTGTTTTTT.

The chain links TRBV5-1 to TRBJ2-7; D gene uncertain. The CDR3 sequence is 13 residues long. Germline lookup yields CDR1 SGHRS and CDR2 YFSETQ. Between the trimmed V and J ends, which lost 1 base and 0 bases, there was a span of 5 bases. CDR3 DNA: TGCGCCAGCAGCTTGAGGACCTCCTACGAGCAGTACTTC. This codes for CASSLRTSYEQYF. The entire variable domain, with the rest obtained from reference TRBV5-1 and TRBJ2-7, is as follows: KAGVTQTPRYLIKTRGQQVTLSCSPISGHRSVSWYQQTPGQGLQFLFEYFSETQRNKGNFPGRFSGRQFSNSRSEMNVSTLELGDSALYLCASSLRTSYEQYFGPGTRLTVT.

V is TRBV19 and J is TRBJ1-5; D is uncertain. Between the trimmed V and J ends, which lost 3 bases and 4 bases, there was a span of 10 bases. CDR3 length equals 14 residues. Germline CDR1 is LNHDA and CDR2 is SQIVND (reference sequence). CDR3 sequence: CASSIITDNQPQHF. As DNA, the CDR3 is TGTGCCAGTAGTATCATTACAGATAATCAGCCCCAGCATTTT.